These 10 T cell receptor beta chains were sequenced from one sample in a study of OX40 agonist ivuxolimab in advanced cancers. Only in-frame clones appear in the TCRdb table, and some are missing; sequencing was by immunoSEQ multiplex PCR. The sample has 99,000 or so clones; roughly 91% are singletons. Material: CD4+ or CD8+ T cells sorted from blood, obtained in a trial of the OX40 agonist ivuxolimab. The receptors originated from an adult with an advanced solid tumor such as melanoma, head and neck, liver or kidney cancer.

V gene TRBV12-2 combines with J gene TRBJ2-2; no check of the table's D call, TRBD1, against the DNA was made. TRBV12-2 is deemed a pseudogene. The CDR3 sequence is 17 residues long. The CDR3 DNA is TGTGCAAGTCGCTTTGGGACAGATCGACCGAACACCGGGGAGCTGTTTTTT. Its protein product is CASRFGTDRPNTGELFF.

The chain is built from TRBV14 and TRBJ1-1; D is ambiguous. The germline V gene encodes CDR1 SGHDN and CDR2 FVKESK. V was cut by 4 bases and J by 1 base, with 7 bases left in between. The CDR3 is made up of 13 amino acids. The CDR3 spells CASSRETNTEAFF. CDR3 bases: TGTGCCAGCAGCCGCGAGACGAACACTGAAGCTTTCTTT.

V is TRBV4-1 and J is TRBJ1-4; D remains unclear. Germline CDR1 is MGHRA and CDR2 is YSYEKL. There are 15 residues in the CDR3. Trimming shortened V by 6 bases and J by 0 bases, and 11 bases separated the two germline ends. CDR3 DNA: TGCGCCAGCAGTTACGGATCCGCAACTAATGAAAAACTGTTTTTT. This encodes CASSYGSATNEKLFF.

V is TRBV18 and J is TRBJ1-2; TRBD1 aligns across 7 bases. This CDR3 comprises 14 residues. The V gene's germline CDR1 is KGHSH and CDR2 LQKENI. V shed 1 base and J 5 bases; nucleotides not matched to a gene: 4. CDR3 nucleotide sequence: TGTGCCAGCTCACCACGGGACAGCCGATATGGCTACACCTTC. This codes for CASSPRDSRYGYTF.

This clone has only one observation. V is TRBV7-2 and J is TRBJ1-5, with TRBD1 matching 9 bases. The CDR3 consists of 13 residues. V gave up 4 bases and J gave up 8 bases; unmatched junction bases: 3. The germline V gene has CDR1 SGHTA and CDR2 FQGNSA. In nucleotides, the CDR3 is TGTGCCAGCAGCTGGGACAGGGCAAAGCCCCAGCATTTT. This gives the protein CASSWDRAKPQHF.

V is TRBV9 and J is TRBJ2-7, with 7 bases identical to TRBD2. V was pared by 0 bases and J by 1 base, with 4 bases of the junction left unmatched. This CDR3 contains 15 residues. Germline loops: CDR1 SGDLS, CDR2 YYNGEE. The chain's CDR3 is CASSVGGSRSYEQYF. CDR3 nucleotide sequence: TGTGCCAGCAGCGTAGGCGGGAGTCGGTCCTACGAGCAGTACTTC.

J is TRBJ2-5 and V is TRBV4-2, with 16 positions matching TRBD2. Per germline, CDR1 LGHNA and CDR2 YNFKEQ. The trim removed 0 bases at V and 5 bases at J, leaving 9 bases unmatched. CDR3 length: 19 amino acids. The CDR3 nucleotides are TGTGCCAGCAGCCAAGATTTGTTGGGACTAGCGGGAGGGGAGGAGACCCAGTACTTC. Its protein product is CASSQDLLGLAGGEETQYF.

The chain has TRBV28 and TRBJ2-7, with 9 positions matching TRBD1. CDR3 length: 13 residues. V dropped 7 bases and J dropped 4; count of bases not matched to a gene: 5. Germline CDR1 reads MDHEN; CDR2 reads SYDVKM. CDR3 coding DNA: TGTGCCAGCATCCCGGGACAGGGATACGAGCAGTACTTC. Translation: CASIPGQGYEQYF.

The chain recombines TRBV19 with TRBJ2-1; 7 bases line up with TRBD2. Germline CDR1 reads LNHDA; CDR2 reads SQIVND (reference sequence). The CDR3 covers 13 residues. The V gene end was trimmed by 8 bases and the J gene end by 8 bases; junction bases not matched to a gene: 9. In nucleotides, the CDR3 is TGTGCCAGTCGGGCGCGGGAGAACGATGAGCAGTTCTTC. It specifies CASRARENDEQFF.

The rearrangement uses TRBV9 and TRBJ2-2, with TRBD2 matching 11 bases. CDR1 is SGDLS and CDR2 is YYNGEE in the germline V gene. This CDR3 is built from 16 residues. After removal of 3 bases from V and 0 bases from J, the junction contained 1 base not matched to a gene. The CDR3 spells CASSGGLAANTGELFF. In DNA, the CDR3 is TGTGCCAGCAGCGGGGGACTAGCGGCGAACACCGGGGAGCTGTTTTTT.